This T cell receptor (beta chain) was captured in a study of cytomegalovirus exposure and HLA in healthy donors. Germline values: CDR1 MNHNS, CDR2 SASEGT. J lost 4 bases, V lost 4 bases, and 8 bases had no gene match. The CDR3 spans 16 residues. With 60 Vbeta and 13 Jbeta primers, the PCR was carried out. Sequencing was performed with immunoSEQ multiplex PCR; in TCRdb, only in-frame clones are kept and a portion is missing. The table records about 160,000 clones, roughly 85% of them present only once. This chain links TRBV6-1 with TRBJ1-1; 11 bases agree with TRBD1. The sequenced material came from PBMCs. The source of this sequence is a man in his thirties or forties in good health and CMV-seronegative. CDR3: CASSVGQGAGVTEAFF. The CDR3 nucleotides read TGTGCCAGCAGTGTAGGACAGGGGGCAGGAGTCACTGAAGCTTTCTTT.